What follows are 25 T cell receptor beta chains derived from one specimen sequenced in a study of OX40 agonist ivuxolimab in advanced cancers. Some clones are missing from TCRdb's copy, which holds only in-frame ones; the method was immunoSEQ multiplex PCR. The data contain more than 45,000 clones, roughly 82% of them singletons. This specimen consisted of CD4+ or CD8+ T cells sorted from blood, obtained in a trial of the OX40 agonist ivuxolimab. The receptors were gathered from an adult with an advanced solid tumor such as melanoma, head and neck, liver or kidney cancer.

The rearrangement joins TRBV4-2 to TRBJ2-5, with D possibly matching TRBD2 (5 bases). This CDR3 region has 16 residues. Per the germline V gene, CDR1 is LGHNA and CDR2 is YNFKEQ. The ends were cut back, 5 bases at V and 1 base at J, with 17 bases in the middle. CDR3 amino acids: CASSLGPAGGQETQYF. The CDR3 nucleotides read TGTGCCAGCAGCTTGGGTCCAGCTGGAGGCCAAGAGACCCAGTACTTC.

V and J are TRBV6-6 and TRBJ1-5; D unclear. V was clipped by 6 bases and J by 8 bases, with 8 bases between them. This CDR3 region has 11 residues. Germline CDR1 reads MNHNY; CDR2 reads SVGAGI (reference sequence). CDR3 sequence: CASSTGEPQHF. As DNA, the CDR3 is TGTGCCAGCAGCACCGGAGAGCCCCAGCATTTT.

A word on this clone: A read error may account for a junction end that differs from germline. The chain recombines TRBV11-3 with TRBJ1-1; 7 bases fit TRBD1. Germline-derived CDR1 and CDR2 are SGHNT and YENEEA. The CDR3 sequence is 15 residues long. CDR3 protein: CASSLDPHRGTEAFF. The CDR3 DNA is TGTGCCAGCAGCCTAGACCCCCACAGGGGCACTGAAGCTTTCTTT. The variable domain in full, completed from reference TRBV11-3 and TRBJ1-1, reads EAGVVQSPRYKIIEKKQPVAFWCNPISGHNTLYWYLQNLGQGPELLIRYENEEAVDDSQLPKDRFSAERLKGVDSTLKIQPAELGDSAVYLCASSLDPHRGTEAFFGQGTRLTVV.

The rearrangement uses TRBV5-4 and TRBJ1-1, with 9 bases lining up with TRBD1. The germline V gene has CDR1 SGHNT and CDR2 YYREEE (reference sequence). After removal of 4 bases from V and 8 bases from J, the junction contained 9 bases not matched to a gene. The CDR3 runs 14 residues. CDR3 in amino acids: CASSLPGGTGEAFF. CDR3 DNA: TGTGCCAGCAGCCTGCCGGGAGGGACAGGGGAAGCTTTCTTT.

This chain uses TRBV6-6 with TRBJ1-1, with 10 bases that match TRBD1. The V gene's germline CDR1 is MNHNY and CDR2 SVGAGI (reference sequence). The CDR3 has 14 residues. J lost 11 bases, V lost 1 base, and 7 bases had no gene match. The CDR3 is CASSYYSTGGRAFF. In nucleotides, the CDR3 is TGTGCCAGCAGTTACTACTCGACAGGGGGCCGTGCTTTCTTT.

This rearrangement joins TRBV7-9 to TRBJ1-1; D call uncertain. Germline assignment: CDR1 SEHNR and CDR2 FQNEAQ (reference sequence). V was pared by 2 bases and J by 6 bases, with 13 bases between. CDR3 size: 14 residues. The CDR3 DNA follows: TGTGCCAGCAGCTTAATCGGACGGTTGCCTGAAGCTTTCTTT. It translates to CASSLIGRLPEAFF.

This clone has more than one count but fewer than ten. V usage is TRBV28 and J usage is TRBJ1-5, with no clear D. The germline V and J ends were trimmed by 3 bases and 7 bases, with 13 bases remaining between them. The CDR3 totals 14 residues. Germline lookup yields CDR1 MDHEN and CDR2 SYDVKM. The CDR3 DNA follows: TGTGCCAGCAGTTTGGTCGCGTCCGAACAGCCCCAGCATTTT. It encodes CASSLVASEQPQHF.

This clone was detected a few times. The V gene is TRBV19, the J gene TRBJ1-4, with no clear D. V was pared by 4 bases and J by 4 bases, with 13 bases between. Germline V gene sequence: CDR1 LNHDA, CDR2 SQIVND (reference sequence). The CDR3 sequence is 15 residues long. This CDR3 reads CASSTWTGLNEKLFF. In DNA, the CDR3 is TGTGCCAGTAGTACTTGGACTGGCCTTAATGAAAAACTGTTTTTT.

J is TRBJ2-5 and V is TRBV18; D is uncertain. Germline values: CDR1 KGHSH, CDR2 LQKENI. V was shortened by 3 bases and J by 2 bases, with 7 bases between the two germline ends. CDR3 length: 13 residues. This CDR3 reads CASSPNLQETQYF. As DNA, the CDR3 is TGTGCCAGCTCACCTAACCTACAAGAGACCCAGTACTTC.

CDR3 nucleotides: TGTGCCAGCTCACCTACCACAGGGGGGTACGAGCAGTACTTC. As protein: CASSPTTGGYEQYF. The chain links TRBV18 to TRBJ2-7, with TRBD1 identical over 8 bases. CDR1 KGHSH and CDR2 LQKENI come from the germline V gene. The CDR3 extends over 14 amino acids. Germline trimming cut 3 bases from V and 4 bases from J; bases unmatched to any gene: 5.

The chain recombines TRBV7-9 with TRBJ1-1; 7 bases are a match to TRBD1. Per the germline V gene, CDR1 is SEHNR and CDR2 is FQNEAQ (reference sequence). Losses at the gene ends were 6 bases for V and 4 bases for J; bases not matched to a gene: 8. The length of the CDR3 is 14 residues. For the CDR3, the DNA is TGTGCCAGCAGACCGACAGGGCCCAGCACTGAAGCTTTCTTT. As protein: CASRPTGPSTEAFF.

This sequence joins TRBV4-3 and TRBJ2-2; a possible D gene is TRBD1 (6 bases). This CDR3 has 16 amino acids. V lost 6 bases and J lost 4, with 18 bases in between. CDR1 is LGHNA and CDR2 is YSLEER in the germline V gene. DNA for the CDR3: TGCGCCAGCAGACGACAGGTGGACACGCTCACCGGGGAGCTGTTTTTT. This codes for CASRRQVDTLTGELFF.

This clone was recorded once. The chain employs TRBV19 and TRBJ2-4; 9 bases are shared with TRBD2. From germline, CDR1 is LNHDA and CDR2 SQIVND (reference sequence). The CDR3 is 15 amino acids. V lost 5 bases, J lost 2 bases, and 4 bases stayed unmatched. The DNA of the CDR3 is TGTGCCAGTAGTTTGGCTAGCGGGACCAAAAACATTCAGTACTTC. It translates to CASSLASGTKNIQYF.

In this sample, this clone turned up a few times. This sequence joins TRBV5-4 and TRBJ2-5, with 9 bases matching TRBD2. Germline V gene lookup returns CDR1 SGHNT and CDR2 YYREEE (reference sequence). The ends lost 1 base at V and 4 bases at J; junction bases unmatched: 8. The CDR3 runs to 16 residues. In DNA, the CDR3 is TGTGCCAGCAGCTTGCTTGGCGGGGGGGCCACAGAGACCCAGTACTTC. Translation gives CASSLLGGGATETQYF.

V gene TRBV6-4 combines with J gene TRBJ2-7; D remains unclear. This CDR3 contains 12 residues. Germline loops: CDR1 MRHNA, CDR2 SNTAGT. V was shortened by 7 bases and J by 2 bases, with 9 bases between the two germline ends. CDR3 residues: CASMRYTYEQYF. CDR3 coding DNA: TGTGCCAGCATGAGGTATACCTACGAGCAGTACTTC.

The chain has TRBV5-4 and TRBJ2-3; D is perhaps TRBD1 or TRBD2 (5 bases each). The CDR3 is made up of 16 amino acids. CDR1 and CDR2 (germline): SGHNT, YYREEE (reference sequence). V lost 4 bases and J 0 bases, leaving 15 bases between the germline ends. Here the CDR3 DNA reads TGTGCCAGCAGCCCCCGGGGACCTGCTAGCACAGATACGCAGTATTTT. Its translation is CASSPRGPASTDTQYF.

The gene calls are TRBV10-3 and TRBJ2-3, with D perhaps matching TRBD2 (6 bases). The V gene lost 6 bases and the J gene lost 0 bases, with 10 bases spanning the gap. Germline CDR1 and CDR2: ENHRY and SYGVKD. There are 14 residues in the CDR3. CDR3 loop: CAIRAGTSTDTQYF. For the CDR3, the DNA is TGTGCCATCAGAGCCGGGACTAGCACAGATACGCAGTATTTT.

The J gene is TRBJ1-2, the V gene TRBV7-2; D gene unclear. V was clipped by 1 base and J by 7 bases, with 13 bases between them. Looked up from germline, CDR1 is SGHTA and CDR2 is FQGNSA. The CDR3 has 14 residues. The chain's CDR3 is CASSLGYTVGGYTF. CDR3 in DNA: TGTGCCAGCAGCTTAGGCTACACAGTGGGTGGCTACACCTTC.

The V call is TRBV5-1, the J call TRBJ1-2; D call uncertain. The V end lost 0 bases, the J end lost 0 bases, and 6 bases lay between the germline ends. The CDR3 runs to 14 residues. Germline V gene sequence: CDR1 SGHRS, CDR2 YFSETQ. This CDR3 reads CASSLAGTNYGYTF. Here the CDR3 DNA reads TGCGCCAGCAGCTTGGCCGGGACTAACTATGGCTACACCTTC.

The CDR3 region is CASSLGNRLLQETQYF. DNA of the CDR3: TGTGCCAGCAGCTTAGGTAACAGGCTATTACAAGAGACCCAGTACTTC. This chain uses TRBV7-6 with TRBJ2-5, with D tentatively TRBD1 (5 bases). Germline lookup yields CDR1 SGHVS and CDR2 FNYEAQ. This CDR3 spans 16 amino acids. V shed 1 base and J shed 2 bases, with 14 bases lying between them.

The chain uses TRBV6-5 and TRBJ1-5; D remains unclear. CDR3 length: 13 amino acids. V dropped 5 bases and J dropped 0 bases, with 5 bases sitting between them. Per germline, CDR1 MNHEY and CDR2 SVGAGI. DNA for the CDR3: TGTGCCAGCAGTCCCAGTAGCAATCAGCCCCAGCATTTT. Protein product: CASSPSSNQPQHF.

The chain joins TRBV4-3 to TRBJ1-4, with 7 bases lining up with TRBD1. Trimming cost V 1 base and J 2 bases; bases outside gene matches: 13. Germline assignment: CDR1 LGHNA and CDR2 YSLEER. This CDR3 region has 19 residues. CDR3 region: CASSQAWGQGVFTNEKLFF. CDR3 coding DNA: TGCGCCAGCAGCCAAGCCTGGGGGCAGGGGGTTTTTACTAATGAAAAACTGTTTTTT.

This clone occurred once. V usage is TRBV10-3 and J usage is TRBJ1-2; D may be TRBD1 (5 bases). The CDR3 extends over 17 amino acids. The germline gives CDR1 ENHRY, CDR2 SYGVKD. Trimming pared 3 bases from V and 2 bases from J, leaving 19 bases between. CDR3 sequence reads: CAISEEGRGGENYGYTF. Here the CDR3 DNA reads TGTGCCATCAGTGAAGAGGGCCGGGGCGGGGAAAACTATGGCTACACCTTC.

The chain combines TRBV2 with TRBJ2-3, with 10 bases fitting TRBD2. Per the germline V gene, CDR1 is SNHLY and CDR2 is FYNNEI. This CDR3 is built from 14 residues. With V trimmed by 7 bases and J by 4 bases, 5 bases remained unmatched. CDR3 bases: TGTGCCAGCAAGAGCGGGAGGGCCGCAGATACGCAGTATTTT. This encodes CASKSGRAADTQYF. Looking up the rest from reference TRBV2 and TRBJ2-3 gives the full variable domain: EPEVTQTPSHQVTQMGQEVILRCVPISNHLYFYWYRQILGQKVEFLVSFYNNEISEKSEIFDDQFSVERPDGSNFTLKIRSTKLEDSAMYFCASKSGRAADTQYFGPGTRLTVL.

In nucleotides, the CDR3 is TGTGCCAGCACCCACCCGATCTATGGCTACACCTTC. Its protein is CASTHPIYGYTF. V usage is TRBV6-1 and J usage is TRBJ1-2; D gene ambiguous. Trimming cost V 7 bases and J 4 bases, with 10 bases left between them. CDR1 is MNHNS and CDR2 is SASEGT in the germline V gene. The CDR3 is 12 amino acids.